The clone carrying this TCR beta chain was seen more than once but under ten times. Its antigen is not identified. The data derive from a study of T cells in localized non-small cell lung cancer. TCRdb's copy holds only in-frame clones and misses some; the assay was immunoSEQ multiplex PCR. The data show over 30,000 clones, about 87% seen once. Study-wide results and limits: Among the top 100 tumor clones, a median around 50 appeared in adjacent lung.

Trimming stripped 2 bases from V and 3 bases from J, with 8 bases between. Germline CDR1 is MNHNS and CDR2 is SASEGT. The CDR3 spans 14 residues. V usage is TRBV6-1 and J usage is TRBJ1-5; no definite D call. This clonotype originated in a woman aged 40-70 years with stage I lung adenocarcinoma. Sample: peripheral blood, taken before any cancer treatment. DNA for the CDR3: TGTGCCAGCAGTGAAATTTGGTTCAATCAGCCCCAGCATTTT. Its protein is CASSEIWFNQPQHF.